Listed below are T cell receptor beta chains from one sample, sequenced in a study of T cells of healthy individuals. Each CDR3 protein gets one entry after TCRdb re-called the 5' RACE reads with MiXCR. The repertoire consists of under 70,000 distinct CDR3 sequences, with roughly 14% occurring once and the leading ten covering about 16%. Source of these receptors: a human donor in good health. CDR3s include the opening cysteine and the closing phenylalanine or tryptophan. The D gene is left open where the match is weak. Only part of the rows carry a size: once, few, many, or a class if the clone is expanded.

v_call	d_call	j_call	clone_size	cdr3_aa	cdr3_nt
TRBV28	.	TRBJ2-7	once	CASSSAGATYEQYF	TGTGCCAGCAGTTCCGCCGGGGCGACCTACGAGCAGTACTTC
TRBV12-5	TRBD2	TRBJ2-2	.	CASLASGRIVSGELFF	TGTGCTAGTTTGGCCAGCGGGAGGATTGTCAGCGGGGAGCTGTTTTTT
TRBV15	.	TRBJ1-1	many	CATSLGGVWNEAFF	TGTGCCACCAGCCTCGGGGGAGTGTGGAATGAAGCTTTCTTT
TRBV10-3	.	TRBJ2-7	.	CAISGREVGNEQYF	TGTGCCATCAGTGGGCGGGAAGTGGGCAACGAGCAGTACTTC
TRBV12-3/TRBV12-4	TRBD1	TRBJ2-1	.	CASSRDRGSDEQFF	TGTGCCAGCAGTCGGGACAGGGGGTCTGATGAGCAGTTCTTC
TRBV4-3	.	TRBJ1-4	few	CASSQEGYKTEKLFF	TGCGCCAGCAGCCAAGAGGGTTACAAGACGGAAAAACTGTTTTTT
TRBV6-1	.	TRBJ1-2	few	CASSEGPGNYGYTF	TGTGCCAGCAGTGAAGGACCGGGCAACTATGGCTACACCTTC
TRBV24-1	TRBD2	TRBJ2-2	few	CATSDYQTSGENTGELFF	TGTGCCACCAGTGATTACCAGACTAGCGGAGAGAACACCGGGGAGCTGTTTTTT
TRBV7-2	.	TRBJ2-4	.	CASSLAGPGIQYF	TGTGCCAGCAGCTTAGCGGGTCCGGGCATTCAGTACTTC
TRBV7-2	TRBD1	TRBJ1-4	.	CASSLVDRVSEKLFF	TGTGCCAGCAGCTTAGTGGACAGGGTATCGGAAAAACTGTTTTTT
TRBV5-1	TRBD1	TRBJ1-1	few	CASSLTGQNTEAFF	TGCGCCAGCAGCCTGACAGGGCAGAACACTGAAGCTTTCTTT
TRBV7-9	TRBD1	TRBJ2-3	many	CASRSRWDSAGTQYF	TGTGCCAGCAGAAGCCGGTGGGACAGTGCAGGAACGCAGTATTTT
TRBV9	.	TRBJ2-2	many	CASSVVGTTGELFF	TGTGCCAGCAGCGTAGTAGGCACCACCGGGGAGCTGTTTTTT
TRBV5-6	.	TRBJ1-6	.	CASSQERGARSPLHF	TGTGCCAGCAGCCAAGAAAGAGGAGCCCGTTCACCCCTCCACTTT
TRBV2	.	TRBJ2-5	few	CASSALDETQYF	TGTGCCAGCAGTGCACTAGATGAGACCCAGTACTTC
TRBV19	.	TRBJ2-2	many	CASSSTGELFF	TGTGCCAGTAGTAGCACCGGGGAGCTGTTTTTT
TRBV6-1	.	TRBJ1-1	few	CASRPGTPFEAFF	TGTGCCAGCAGACCCGGGACCCCGTTCGAAGCTTTCTTT
TRBV11-2	.	TRBJ2-5	few	CASSLRRRRDGETQYF	TGTGCCAGCAGCTTACGAAGACGACGGGACGGGGAGACCCAGTACTTC
TRBV7-8	.	TRBJ1-1	.	CASSSQPRTNTEAFF	TGTGCCAGCAGCTCACAACCACGGACGAACACTGAAGCTTTCTTT
TRBV12-3/TRBV12-4	TRBD2	TRBJ2-1	.	CASSGTRRSSYNEQFF	TGTGCCAGCAGTGGGACTAGAAGAAGCTCCTACAATGAGCAGTTCTTC
TRBV2	.	TRBJ2-1	few	CASSVLSREQFF	TGTGCCAGCAGTGTACTGTCCAGGGAGCAGTTCTTC
TRBV7-2	.	TRBJ1-3	many	CASSLVRDTIYF	TGTGCCAGCAGCTTAGTGCGAGACACCATATATTTT
TRBV12-3/TRBV12-4	.	TRBJ1-5	many	CASSILTGTQPQHF	TGTGCCAGCAGTATACTGACAGGCACTCAGCCCCAGCATTTT
TRBV29-1	.	TRBJ2-2	once	CSVDRGATGELFF	TGCAGCGTTGATCGAGGGGCCACCGGGGAGCTGTTTTTT